The 21 T cell receptor beta chains listed next were all sequenced from one sample in a study of post-analysis software for immune sequencing data. Whole-study findings and limits: Several TRBV segments (TRBV5-6, TRBV5-1 and TRBV20-1 among them) occurred more frequently in patients than in controls.

Their recognized antigens are unknown. The TCR beta cDNA libraries carried unique molecular identifiers. Using its own MiXCR run on the PCR reads, TCRdb lists one record per CDR3 protein. The table records about 770,000 distinct CDR3 sequences, 46% of them present only once. Sequenced sample: blood. The receptors were sampled from a girl aged 10 to 17 with multiple sclerosis.

This clonotype has a single count. The CDR3 end shows no conserved phenylalanine or tryptophan, and so a read error is likely. The chain uses TRBV29-1 and TRBJ2-4; 8 positions match TRBD1. The DNA end is more similar to TRBJ2-7, so the J call may be wrong. The CDR3 runs to 14 residues. Germline CDR1 SQVTM, CDR2 ANQGSEA. CDR3 protein: CSVVGSGQGYEQYC. The CDR3 DNA reads TGCAGCGTTGTGGGGTCCGGACAGGGCTACGAGCAGTACTGC.

The rearrangement links TRBV14 to TRBJ2-1; 9 nucleotides agree with TRBD2. Germline V gene data show CDR1 as SGHDN and CDR2 as FVKESK. The CDR3 sequence is 15 residues long. Losses at the gene ends were 1 base for V and 14 bases for J; bases not matched to a gene: 12. In nucleotides, the CDR3 is TGTGCCAGCAGCCAAGCGGGTAGCGGGAGAACGACCGAGTTCTTC. Translated, it gives CASSQAGSGRTTEFF. The entire variable domain, with the rest obtained from reference TRBV14 and TRBJ2-1, is as follows: EAGVTQFPSHSVIEKGQTVTLRCDPISGHDNLYWYRRVMGKEIKFLLHFVKESKQDESGMPNNRFLAERTGGTYSTLKVQPAELEDSGVYFCASSQAGSGRTTEFFGPGTRLTVL.

The chain recombines TRBV7-8 with TRBJ2-1, with D possibly called TRBD1 or TRBD2 (5 bases each). Germline V gene data show CDR1 as SGHVS and CDR2 as FQNEAQ. The CDR3 spans 14 residues. The V and J ends lost 0 bases and 6 bases respectively, with 9 bases between them. The CDR3 nucleotides are TGTGCCAGCAGCTTAGCAGCAGGGACCAATGAGCAGTTCTTC. It translates to CASSLAAGTNEQFF. The whole variable domain, remainder taken from reference TRBV7-8 and TRBJ2-1, is GAGVSQSPRYKVAKRGQDVALRCDPISGHVSLFWYQQALGQGPEFLTYFQNEAQLDKSGLPSDRFFAERPEGSVSTLKIQRTQQEDSAVYLCASSLAAGTNEQFFGPGTRLTVL.

This rearrangement joins TRBV20-1 to TRBJ2-1; 7 nucleotides align to TRBD1. The CDR3 covers 14 residues. The J segment lost 8 bases and the V segment lost 1 base, leaving 8 bases of the junction unmatched. Looked up from germline, CDR1 is DFQATT and CDR2 is SNEGSKA (reference sequence). DNA of the CDR3: TGCAGTGCTAGAGTTATAATGCAGGGGGATGAGCAGTTCTTC. The encoded protein is CSARVIMQGDEQFF.

This clonotype was picked up one time. V usage is TRBV5-6 and J usage is TRBJ2-1; D unclear. Per the germline V gene, CDR1 is SGHDT and CDR2 is YYEEEE. With 0 bases removed from V and 4 bases from J, the gap between germline ends came to 8 bases. CDR3 size: 14 residues. DNA of the CDR3: TGTGCCAGCAGCTTGGTTGATGGATACAATGAGCAGTTCTTC. Protein: CASSLVDGYNEQFF.

CDR3 DNA sequence: TGCAGTGCTCGACCCTCGGGACAGGGGGTCACAGATACGCAGTATTTT. Its translation is CSARPSGQGVTDTQYF. The chain employs TRBV20-1 and TRBJ2-3; TRBD1 aligns across 11 bases. Trimming at V came to 5 bases and at J to 2 bases, leaving 9 bases not matched to a gene. Germline V lookup: CDR1 DFQATT, CDR2 SNEGSKA (reference sequence). The CDR3 is 16 residues long.

The rearrangement joins TRBV29-1 to TRBJ2-3; D gene unclear. V was pared by 4 bases and J by 0 bases, with 11 bases between. CDR1 SQVTM and CDR2 ANQGSEA come from the germline V gene. This CDR3 is 14 amino acids long. In nucleotides, the CDR3 is TGCAGCGTTGTGAGACTTACTAGCACAGATACGCAGTATTTT. The encoded protein is CSVVRLTSTDTQYF.

This clonotype was observed once. The genes are TRBV7-2 and TRBJ2-5; 7 nucleotides align to TRBD2. Germline V CDR1 and CDR2: SGHTA, FQGNSA. The CDR3 is 15 amino acids. The J segment lost 5 bases and the V segment lost 3 bases, leaving 9 bases of the junction unmatched. CDR3 loop: CASSFGLVGGETQYF. The CDR3 nucleotides read TGTGCCAGCAGCTTTGGACTAGTGGGTGGGGAGACCCAGTACTTC.

This chain links TRBV29-1 with TRBJ2-1; the D is unclear. In germline, CDR1 is SQVTM, CDR2 ANQGSEA. Between the trimmed V and J ends, which lost 4 bases and 0 bases, there was a span of 16 bases. CDR3 length: 16 amino acids. CDR3 in DNA: TGCAGCGTTGTTAGCATCCCCCAAAGCTCCTACAATGAGCAGTTCTTC. Protein product: CSVVSIPQSSYNEQFF.

There are many counts of this clonotype. V is TRBV7-9 and J is TRBJ2-3, with D possibly TRBD2 on 6 matching bases. CDR3 length: 15 amino acids. CDR1 is SEHNR, CDR2 FQNEAQ, per germline (reference sequence). V shed 5 bases and J shed 5 bases, with 17 bases lying between them. In nucleotides, the CDR3 is TGTGCCAGCAGCCCACGGACTATCCAGCGAGATACGCAGTATTTT. Protein product: CASSPRTIQRDTQYF.

In its sample, this clonotype was seen a few times. The chain joins TRBV29-1 to TRBJ2-3; TRBD2 matches 11 bases. This CDR3 contains 19 residues. Germline V gene data show CDR1 as SQVTM and CDR2 as ANQGSEA. Trimming removed 0 bases from V and 4 bases from J; junction bases left unmatched: 15. The CDR3 reads CSVEERSGRALWWADTQYF. The CDR3, as DNA: TGCAGCGTTGAAGAGCGTAGCGGGAGGGCCTTATGGTGGGCAGATACGCAGTATTTT.

V gene TRBV4-1 combines with J gene TRBJ1-2; TRBD1 is a possible D gene (5 bases). Germline CDR1 MGHRA, CDR2 YSYEKL. The ends were cut back, 3 bases at V and 2 bases at J, with 7 bases in the middle. This CDR3 has 13 residues. CDR3 in amino acids: CASSQGLNYGYTF. In DNA form, the CDR3 reads TGCGCCAGCAGCCAGGGACTAAACTATGGCTACACCTTC.

V is TRBV20-1 and J is TRBJ2-7; D possibly corresponds to TRBD2 (5 bases). Trimming removed 6 bases from V and 1 base from J, with 19 bases in between. The CDR3 is 15 residues long. Germline lookup yields CDR1 DFQATT and CDR2 SNEGSKA (reference sequence). The CDR3 here is CSARVPGVFSYEQYF. In DNA, the CDR3 is TGCAGTGCGAGGGTCCCAGGAGTTTTTTCCTACGAGCAGTACTTC.

The gene calls are TRBV12-3 or TRBV12-4 and TRBJ2-5; TRBD2 might be the D (6 bases). The CDR3 sequence is 13 residues long. V lost 8 bases to trimming and J lost 0 bases, with 10 bases between them. CDR3 loop: CASGGQHQETQYF. The CDR3 nucleotides read TGTGCCAGCGGAGGGCAGCACCAAGAGACCCAGTACTTC.

This clonotype was picked up a small number of times. V and J are TRBV7-3 and TRBJ2-7; 11 positions agree with TRBD2. The CDR3 length is 16 residues. V lost 5 bases, J lost 0 bases, and 6 bases stayed unmatched. Germline CDR1 reads SGHTA; CDR2 reads FQGTGA. CDR3 in amino acids: CASSPTGTSGSYEQYF. The DNA of the CDR3 is TGTGCCAGCAGCCCGACCGGGACTAGCGGCTCCTACGAGCAGTACTTC.

The chain couples TRBV4-2 to TRBJ2-1; TRBD1 matches 9 bases. CDR3 length equals 17 residues. With V trimmed by 0 bases and J by 5 bases, 8 bases remained unmatched. CDR1 and CDR2 (germline): LGHNA, YNFKEQ. CDR3 residues: CASSQDTGTGFDNEQFF. In DNA, the CDR3 is TGTGCCAGCAGCCAAGATACAGGGACAGGGTTCGACAATGAGCAGTTCTTC.

The sample holds a few counts of this clonotype. The CDR3 loop reads CASSYGPEAETQYF. Here the CDR3 DNA reads TGTGCCAGCAGTTATGGGCCGGAGGCAGAGACCCAGTACTTC. This rearrangement joins TRBV6-6 to TRBJ2-7; a weak D match, TRBD2 (5 bases). The assigned J gene may be wrong: the sequence end matches TRBJ2-5 better. The CDR3 loop spans 14 amino acids. Germline CDR1 reads MNHNY; CDR2 reads SVGAGI (reference sequence).

A few counts support this clonotype. The V gene is TRBV11-2, the J gene TRBJ2-1; TRBD2 aligns across 13 bases. Germline V CDR1 and CDR2: SGHAT, FQNNGV. There are 14 residues in the CDR3. Trimming removed 7 bases from V and 7 bases from J; junction bases left unmatched: 4. CDR3 sequence (DNA): TGTGCCAGCAAAACTAGCGGGAGGGGTAATGAGCAGTTCTTC. This sequence encodes CASKTSGRGNEQFF.

The chain recombines TRBV7-2 with TRBJ2-7, with TRBD1 matching over 7 bases. This CDR3 is 16 amino acids long. V dropped 0 bases and J dropped 6; count of bases not matched to a gene: 11. The germline CDR1 and CDR2 sequences are SGHTA and FQGNSA. CDR3: CASSLALTGTAGEQYF. DNA of the CDR3: TGTGCCAGCAGCTTAGCCCTAACCGGGACAGCCGGCGAGCAGTACTTC.

The genes are TRBV9 and TRBJ2-3, with D perhaps matching TRBD2 (6 bases). Germline values: CDR1 SGDLS, CDR2 YYNGEE. V was shortened by 3 bases and J by 0 bases, with 11 bases between the two germline ends. This CDR3 spans 15 amino acids. CDR3 sequence reads: CASSDRDWSTDTQYF. In nucleotides, the CDR3 is TGTGCCAGCAGCGACCGGGACTGGAGCACAGATACGCAGTATTTT.

V and J are TRBV9 and TRBJ2-7, with 7 positions matching TRBD2. The end of the DNA aligns better with TRBJ2-5, so the J call may be wrong. The CDR3 sequence is 13 residues long. CDR1 SGDLS and CDR2 YYNGEE come from the germline V gene. The CDR3 loop is CASSVEGRGTQYF. CDR3 DNA sequence: TGTGCCAGCAGCGTAGAAGGGAGGGGGACCCAGTACTTC.